Listed below are T cell receptor beta chains from one sample, sequenced in a study of cytomegalovirus exposure and HLA in healthy donors. The protocol was immunoSEQ multiplex PCR, while the TCRdb copy is restricted to in-frame clones and leaves out a portion. The sample includes about 200,000 clones, approximately 80% of them seen just once. What was sequenced was PBMCs. All receptors derive from a girl under 18 in good health and CMV-seronegative. Each CDR3 is given without its conserved first and last residue. Fields, in order: CDR3 length, V gene, J gene, CDR3 protein.

len: 12; v_gene: TRBV29-1; j_gene: TRBJ2-7; CDR3aa: SVEGWGPDYEQY
len: 11; v_gene: TRBV5-1; j_gene: TRBJ2-2; CDR3aa: ASSKDYLGELF
len: 9; v_gene: TRBV11-2; j_gene: TRBJ2-3; CDR3aa: ASKGADTQY
len: 12; v_gene: TRBV2; j_gene: TRBJ2-3; CDR3aa: ASGDRGITDTQY
len: 13; v_gene: TRBV5-1; j_gene: TRBJ2-5; CDR3aa: ASSPLGAGSETQY
len: 13; v_gene: TRBV7-9; j_gene: TRBJ2-3; CDR3aa: ASSSTSGSINTQY
len: 14; v_gene: TRBV6-1; j_gene: TRBJ1-3; CDR3aa: ASSDPRDRGMNTIY
len: 10; v_gene: TRBV19; j_gene: TRBJ1-2; CDR3aa: ASRQVLRGYT
len: 10; v_gene: TRBV6-5; j_gene: TRBJ1-6; CDR3aa: ASKRYNSPLH
len: 17; v_gene: TRBV4-1; j_gene: TRBJ2-6; CDR3aa: ASSPQPAAGVSGANVLT
len: 14; v_gene: TRBV28; j_gene: TRBJ2-3; CDR3aa: ASSSLAGGRTDTQY
len: 12; v_gene: TRBV18; j_gene: TRBJ1-5; CDR3aa: ASSPEQGNQPQH
len: 15; v_gene: TRBV2; j_gene: TRBJ2-3; CDR3aa: ASSPGLAGRGTDTQY
len: 14; v_gene: TRBV7-2; j_gene: TRBJ2-3; CDR3aa: ASSRYASGGTDTQY
len: 13; v_gene: TRBV6-5; j_gene: TRBJ2-2; CDR3aa: ASSRRDRGSGELF
len: 13; v_gene: TRBV4-2; j_gene: TRBJ2-5; CDR3aa: ASSQNGQGKETQY
len: 13; v_gene: TRBV7-9; j_gene: TRBJ1-1; CDR3aa: ASSLKGQGNTEAF
len: 14; v_gene: TRBV27; j_gene: TRBJ2-1; CDR3aa: ASRRVGTGPIHEQF
len: 11; v_gene: TRBV2; j_gene: TRBJ1-1; CDR3aa: ASRALLNTEAF
len: 13; v_gene: TRBV28; j_gene: TRBJ2-7; CDR3aa: ASSSIDRLDFEQY
len: 11; v_gene: TRBV29-1; j_gene: TRBJ1-1; CDR3aa: SARTGWGTEAF
len: 11; v_gene: TRBV7-9; j_gene: TRBJ2-7; CDR3aa: ASNRGSHYEQY
len: 12; v_gene: TRBV7-8; j_gene: TRBJ1-5; CDR3aa: ASSLASSNQPQH
len: 12; v_gene: TRBV27; j_gene: TRBJ1-1; CDR3aa: ASREAVVNTEAF
len: 11; v_gene: TRBV27; j_gene: TRBJ2-7; CDR3aa: ASSFTGDYEQY
len: 9; v_gene: TRBV25-1; j_gene: TRBJ2-5; CDR3aa: ASSESETQY
len: 14; v_gene: TRBV19; j_gene: TRBJ2-1; CDR3aa: ASSQGFTGGYNEQF
len: 9; v_gene: TRBV28; j_gene: TRBJ2-7; CDR3aa: ASSQTTEQY
len: 14; v_gene: TRBV28; j_gene: TRBJ2-3; CDR3aa: ASRGSSGSGTDTQY
len: 11; v_gene: TRBV10-3; j_gene: TRBJ1-5; CDR3aa: AISGLGGQPQH
len: 12; v_gene: TRBV4-1; j_gene: TRBJ1-1; CDR3aa: ASSQDVRHTEAF
len: 13; v_gene: TRBV4-2; j_gene: TRBJ1-1; CDR3aa: ASSQGSQGITEAF